This T cell receptor beta chain was found in a study of control samples from healthy donors and cancer patients. Clones were read by immunoSEQ multiplex PCR, and TCRdb kept only the in-frame ones, dropping some. The data show nearly 55,000 clones, around 96% seen once. The CDR3 totals 18 residues. The V gene end was trimmed by 4 bases and the J gene end by 0 bases; junction bases not matched to a gene: 12. Germline CDR1 reads SGHVS; CDR2 reads FNYEAQ. The sequence derives from a young woman in good health. The specimen was blood. J is TRBJ2-3 and V is TRBV7-6; 8 nucleotides agree with TRBD2. CDR3 loop: CASSSSSGSWVSTDTQYF. The CDR3 coding sequence is TGTGCCAGCAGCTCCAGCAGCGGGAGTTGGGTTAGCACAGATACGCAGTATTTT. The full variable domain, its missing parts supplied by reference TRBV7-6 and TRBJ2-3, is GAGVSQSPRYKVTKRGQDVALRCDPISGHVSLYWYRQALGQGPEFLTYFNYEAQQDKSGLPNDRFSAERPEGSISTLTIQRTEQRDSAMYRCASSSSSGSWVSTDTQYFGPGTRLTVL.